One T cell receptor (beta chain) is described in this entry. The antigen is unknown. The PCR had 60 Vbeta and 13 Jbeta primers. The data were produced by immunoSEQ multiplex PCR, yet TCRdb's version contains in-frame clones alone and is incomplete. Of about 130,000 clones listed, 75% to 90% are singletons. This entry comes from a study of cytomegalovirus exposure and HLA in healthy donors. J lost 8 bases, V lost 3 bases, and 20 bases had no gene match. The CDR3 totals 18 residues. Germline V gene data show CDR1 as SGHNT and CDR2 as YYREEE (reference sequence). Whole-study findings and limits: There were some 150 TCR beta chains listed as cytomegalovirus-associated. The analysis excluded some indistinguishable V segments, including TRBV6-2 and TRBV6-3.

The TCR was taken from a woman between 35 and 50 years old in good health and CMV-seronegative. The rearrangement uses TRBV5-4 and TRBJ1-2; 9 nucleotides align to TRBD1. Input material: PBMCs. This CDR3 is CASSWGGNRGPSTAGYTF. The CDR3 DNA is TGTGCCAGCAGCTGGGGCGGTAACAGGGGGCCGTCTACGGCGGGCTACACCTTC.